The entry below describes one T cell receptor beta chain. This clone was seen just once. Its antigen is still unknown. Within one base of it there is no much larger clone, and no base qualities were kept. The donors were included in the validation cohort of around 120 subjects, a group kept apart from the approximately 650-subject first cohort. The CDR3 numbers 15 residues from cysteine through phenylalanine. The entry retains the CDR3 DNA only, 45 bases that are in frame from base 1. From a lookup of the germline V gene, CDR1 and CDR2 are SGHDN and FVKESK. From V the trimming removes 3 bases and from J it removes 6 bases, while the gene matches leave 7 bases of the junction unaccounted for. The source of the sample is a study of cytomegalovirus exposure and HLA in healthy donors (dated by TCRdb to between 2016 and 2019). For context, the study as a whole: A later analysis indicated that the roughly 130 validation repertoires were generated on the platform also employed for the roughly 650 repertoires of the first cohort. The study was designed to test whether signatures of past pathogen exposure could be identified by cataloging public T cell receptors. In addition to the first cohort of approximately 650 subjects, a separate validation cohort of 120 different subjects was used. High-throughput TCR immunosequencing, statistical association of individual TCRs with disease status, and machine learning were combined to predict cytomegalovirus infection status.

General findings and caveats noted by the study authors: According to the authors, the approach could potentially be generalized to other disease states and immunological phenotypes. The classifier was reported to diagnose cytomegalovirus status with high specificity and sensitivity in both the original cohort and the validation cohort. The study gave a list of about 160 TCR beta chains associated with cytomegalovirus. A later analysis found that TCRs clustered in the first cohort also tended to co-occur in the roughly 120 validation repertoires, with 94% of cluster scores above 0. A later analysis had no HLA typing for the validation cohort, so co-occurrence there was scored across all 130 or so repertoires. While some public TCRs were present in many individuals, most TCR sequences turned up only very rarely across donors. Three of the identified cytomegalovirus-associated TCR beta chains were confirmed in vitro to be specific for cytomegalovirus antigens.

The library was obtained by the immunoSEQ multiplex PCR assay. Processing in the source paper ran as follows. A statistical classification framework was developed to diagnose cytomegalovirus status using the catalog of TCR beta chain sequences. Not all clones reach the TCRdb copy of this immuneACCESS table, which keeps in-frame sequences only. Checked studies attribute under half of the gap to unresolved V genes and leave the rest unexplained. The V and J calls and clone size are taken from that table; D and trimming were inferred from the DNA. The sample yields 150,000 to 200,000 clones; around 85% were counted once. Under 2.5% of the sample is taken by the ten largest.

The TCR sequence derives from a man under 40 in good health and CMV-seropositive. The sequenced sample was PBMCs. Recombination connected TRBV14 to TRBJ2-7; the junction holds 11 bases that match TRBD1. This receptor has the CDR3 CASSHPGQGVLEQYF. The sequenced DNA is TGTGCCAGCAGCCACCCGGGACAGGGGGTTCTCGAGCAGTACTTC.